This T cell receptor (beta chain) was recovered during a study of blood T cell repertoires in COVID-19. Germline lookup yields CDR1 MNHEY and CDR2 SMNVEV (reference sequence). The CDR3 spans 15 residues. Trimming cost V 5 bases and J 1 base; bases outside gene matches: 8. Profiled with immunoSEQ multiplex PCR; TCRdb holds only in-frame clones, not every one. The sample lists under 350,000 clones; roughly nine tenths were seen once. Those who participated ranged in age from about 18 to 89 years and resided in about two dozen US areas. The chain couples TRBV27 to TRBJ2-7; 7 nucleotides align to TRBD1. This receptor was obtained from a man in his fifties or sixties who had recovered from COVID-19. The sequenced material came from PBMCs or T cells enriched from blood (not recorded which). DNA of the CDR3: TGTGCCAGCAGTATGACAGGGATCCGATCCTACGAGCAGTACTTC. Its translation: CASSMTGIRSYEQYF.